A selection of T cell receptor beta chains follows, all from one sample in a study of cytomegalovirus exposure and HLA in healthy donors. Here immunoSEQ multiplex PCR was the method, and the copy in TCRdb shows in-frame clones only, minus some. Of approximately 210,000 clones detected, 88% appear once; the ten largest clones hold 2.9%. The specimen sequenced was PBMCs. The receptors stem from a woman aged 18-29 years in good health and CMV-seronegative. CDR3s include the opening cysteine and the closing phenylalanine or tryptophan.

J gene | V gene | CDR3 protein
TRBJ2-7 | TRBV9 | CASSVARERFEQYF
TRBJ2-2 | TRBV28 | CASSFGGTGELFF
TRBJ2-6 | TRBV27 | CASSFGDRVSGANVLTF
TRBJ2-1 | TRBV27 | CASSLSISGASYNEQFF
TRBJ1-2 | TRBV4-2 | CASSQVEGVGYTF
TRBJ2-1 | TRBV7-2 | CASSPGVGRINEQFF
TRBJ2-3 | TRBV27 | CASRLAGADTQYF
TRBJ2-1 | TRBV18 | CASSPDRATYNEQFF
TRBJ1-4 | TRBV2 | CASMGDRVEKLFF
TRBJ2-7 | TRBV30 | CAWRARGSYEQYF
TRBJ2-2 | TRBV7-8 | CASSPALAGYTGELFF
TRBJ2-3 | TRBV27 | CASSLSIRREGRDTQYF
TRBJ2-1 | TRBV7-9 | CASSSGLAEPYNEQFF
TRBJ1-5 | TRBV21-1 | CASSTRQASNQPQHF
TRBJ1-3 | TRBV6-5 | CASSYGQFGNTIYF
TRBJ2-3 | TRBV7-2 | CASSLVHGTSGYTDTQYF
TRBJ2-6 | TRBV29-1 | CSVEVTTVLTF
TRBJ2-7 | TRBV27 | CASSIKGQGIPYEQYF
TRBJ1-2 | TRBV9 | CASSIKSTGSGYGYTF
TRBJ2-3 | TRBV9 | CASSSRASGRAGDTQYF
TRBJ1-4 | TRBV27 | CASSLFSGGEKLFF
TRBJ2-1 | TRBV9 | CASSSSGGEQFF
TRBJ2-7 | TRBV15 | CATSSGLAGVNEQYF
TRBJ2-1 | TRBV4-2 | CASSLALNEQFF
TRBJ2-7 | TRBV20-1 | CSASRSYEQYF
TRBJ1-3 | TRBV6-6 | CASSYREGPGYF
TRBJ2-1 | TRBV11-2 | CASSSGGASYNEQFF
TRBJ1-5 | TRBV27 | CASSLEGSNQPQHF
TRBJ2-7 | TRBV19 | CATSEGVKSLYEQYF
TRBJ1-5 | TRBV21-1 | CASSKDAGDGQPQHF
TRBJ1-3 | TRBV28 | CAGTGQGAGNTIYF
TRBJ2-1 | TRBV7-2 | CASTTLHGGRASNEQFF
TRBJ1-2 | TRBV28 | CASSLQGGYGYTF
TRBJ2-2 | TRBV9 | CASNSGSWAGELFF
TRBJ2-2 | TRBV6-5 | CASSYSGGRELFF
TRBJ2-4 | TRBV9 | CASSAGLAFLNIQYF
TRBJ1-3 | TRBV7-2 | CASTKPSGNTIYF
TRBJ2-1 | TRBV13 | CASSLITSPSYNEQFF
TRBJ1-2 | TRBV2 | CASSVGQGPNYGYTF
TRBJ2-1 | TRBV19 | CASRPAARSSNEQFF
TRBJ1-2 | TRBV5-4 | CASSLVGTGQGARGYTF
TRBJ1-1 | TRBV15 | CATSPADRVETEAFF
TRBJ2-3 | TRBV5-1 | CASSLVGTSGKDTQYF
TRBJ2-2 | TRBV6-5 | CASLRGATGELFF
TRBJ2-2 | TRBV7-6 | CASSPLEGRAGELFF
TRBJ1-5 | TRBV4-2 | CASSQDVSQPQHF
TRBJ1-1 | TRBV28 | CASSWGHMNTEAFF
TRBJ2-7 | TRBV7-8 | CASSRNTGGAYEQYF
TRBJ1-3 | TRBV9 | CASSPLGQAYSGNTIYF
TRBJ1-2 | TRBV5-1 | CASSLAGVDGYTF
TRBJ2-7 | TRBV27 | CASSPWLAGGNEQYF
TRBJ2-3 | TRBV7-9 | CASSSPSGRYTDTQYF
TRBJ1-5 | TRBV4-2 | CASSQDLGDSNQPQHF
TRBJ2-7 | TRBV2 | CASQTGGSQLYEQYF